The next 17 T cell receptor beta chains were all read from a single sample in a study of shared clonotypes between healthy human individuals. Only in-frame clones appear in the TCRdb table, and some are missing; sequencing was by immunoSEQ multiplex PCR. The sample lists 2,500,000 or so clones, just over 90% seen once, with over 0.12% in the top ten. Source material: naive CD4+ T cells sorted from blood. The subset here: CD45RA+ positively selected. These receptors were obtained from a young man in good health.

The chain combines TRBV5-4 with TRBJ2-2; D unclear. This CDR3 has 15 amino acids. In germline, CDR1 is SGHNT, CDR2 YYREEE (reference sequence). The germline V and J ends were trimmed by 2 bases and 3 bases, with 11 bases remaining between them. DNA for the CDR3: TGTGCCAGCAGCTTTGGACGCGTGGACACCGGGGAGCTGTTTTTT. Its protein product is CASSFGRVDTGELFF.

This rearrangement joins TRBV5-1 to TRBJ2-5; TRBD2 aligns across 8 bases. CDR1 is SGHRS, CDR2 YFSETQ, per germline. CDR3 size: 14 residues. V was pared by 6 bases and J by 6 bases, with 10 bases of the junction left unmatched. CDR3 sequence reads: CASTGTRMGKTQYF. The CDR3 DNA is TGCGCCAGCACTGGGACTAGGATGGGGAAGACCCAGTACTTC.

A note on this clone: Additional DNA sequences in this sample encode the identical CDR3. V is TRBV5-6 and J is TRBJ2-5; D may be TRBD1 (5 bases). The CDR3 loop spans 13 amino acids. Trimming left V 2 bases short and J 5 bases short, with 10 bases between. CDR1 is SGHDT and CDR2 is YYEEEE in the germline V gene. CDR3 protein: CASSLGRGETQYF. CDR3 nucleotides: TGTGCCAGCAGCTTAGGTAGGGGCGAGACCCAGTACTTC. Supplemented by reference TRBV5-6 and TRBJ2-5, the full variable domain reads DAGVTQSPTHLIKTRGQQVTLRCSPKSGHDTVSWYQQALGQGPQFIFQYYEEEERQRGNFPDRFSGHQFPNYSSELNVNALLLGDSALYLCASSLGRGETQYFGPGTRLLVL.

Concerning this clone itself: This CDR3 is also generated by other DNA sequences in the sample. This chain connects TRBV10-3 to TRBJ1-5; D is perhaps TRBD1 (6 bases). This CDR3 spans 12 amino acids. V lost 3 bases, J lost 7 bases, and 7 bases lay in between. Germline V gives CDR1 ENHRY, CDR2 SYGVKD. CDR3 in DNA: TGTGCCATCAGTGAAGGGGGACAGCCCCAGCATTTT. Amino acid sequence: CAISEGGQPQHF.

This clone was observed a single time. CDR3 sequence reads: CASISLGGQRANSPLHF. The DNA of the CDR3 is TGTGCCAGCATTAGTTTAGGGGGCCAGCGAGCCAATTCACCCCTCCACTTT. This chain uses TRBV27 with TRBJ1-6, with TRBD1 identical over 7 bases. This CDR3 contains 17 residues. Germline V gives CDR1 MNHEY, CDR2 SMNVEV (reference sequence). V shed 7 bases, J shed 7 bases, and the junction held 16 bases outside the gene matches.

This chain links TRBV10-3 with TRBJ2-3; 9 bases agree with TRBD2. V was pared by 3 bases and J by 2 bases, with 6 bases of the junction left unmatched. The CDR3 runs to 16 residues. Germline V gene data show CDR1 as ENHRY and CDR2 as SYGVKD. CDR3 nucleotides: TGTGCCATCAGTGAAGCCGGGACTAGCATCACAGATACGCAGTATTTT. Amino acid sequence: CAISEAGTSITDTQYF.

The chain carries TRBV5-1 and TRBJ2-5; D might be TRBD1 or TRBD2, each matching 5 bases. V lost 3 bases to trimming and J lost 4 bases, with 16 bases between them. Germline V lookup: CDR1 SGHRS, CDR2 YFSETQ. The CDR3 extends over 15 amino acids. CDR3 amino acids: CASSWTGTGAETQYF. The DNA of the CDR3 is TGCGCCAGCAGCTGGACCGGGACCGGGGCAGAGACCCAGTACTTC.

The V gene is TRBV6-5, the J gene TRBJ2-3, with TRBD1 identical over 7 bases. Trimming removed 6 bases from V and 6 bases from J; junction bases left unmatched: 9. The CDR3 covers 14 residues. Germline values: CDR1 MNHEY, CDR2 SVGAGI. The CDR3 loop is CASSRSSQGDTQYF. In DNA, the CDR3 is TGTGCCAGCAGCCGGTCCTCACAGGGGGATACGCAGTATTTT.

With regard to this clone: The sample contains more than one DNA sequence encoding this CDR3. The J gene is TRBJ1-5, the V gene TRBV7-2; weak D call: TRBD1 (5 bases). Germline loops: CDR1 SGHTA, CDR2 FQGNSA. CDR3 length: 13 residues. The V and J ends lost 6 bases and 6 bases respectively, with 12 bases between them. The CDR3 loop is CASSPRGGQPQHF. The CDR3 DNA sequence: TGTGCCAGCAGTCCTCGGGGGGGTCAGCCCCAGCATTTT.

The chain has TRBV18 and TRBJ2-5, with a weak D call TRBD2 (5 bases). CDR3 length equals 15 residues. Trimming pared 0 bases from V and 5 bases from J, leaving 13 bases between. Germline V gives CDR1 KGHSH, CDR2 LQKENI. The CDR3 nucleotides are TGTGCCAGCTCACCACCCCACAGAACGGGGGAGACCCAGTACTTC. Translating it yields CASSPPHRTGETQYF.

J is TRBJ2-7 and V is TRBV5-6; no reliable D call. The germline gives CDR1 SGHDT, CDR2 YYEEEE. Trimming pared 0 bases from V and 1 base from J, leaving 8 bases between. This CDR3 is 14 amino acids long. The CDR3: CASSLGTVSYEQYF. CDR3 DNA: TGTGCCAGCAGCTTGGGGACCGTTTCCTACGAGCAGTACTTC.

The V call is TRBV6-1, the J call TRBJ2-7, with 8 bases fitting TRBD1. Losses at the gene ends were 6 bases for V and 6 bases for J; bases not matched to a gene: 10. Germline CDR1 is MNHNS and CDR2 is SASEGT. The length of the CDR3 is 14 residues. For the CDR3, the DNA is TGTGCCAGCAGCCAAACCCCGACAGGGGCCGAGCAGTACTTC. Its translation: CASSQTPTGAEQYF.

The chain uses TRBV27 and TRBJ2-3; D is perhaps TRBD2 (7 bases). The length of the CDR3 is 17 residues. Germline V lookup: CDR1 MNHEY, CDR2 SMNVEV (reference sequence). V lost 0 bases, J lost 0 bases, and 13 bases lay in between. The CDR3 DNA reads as TGTGCCAGCAGTTTATCGGGGGGGCGATTTAGCACAGATACGCAGTATTTT. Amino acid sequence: CASSLSGGRFSTDTQYF.

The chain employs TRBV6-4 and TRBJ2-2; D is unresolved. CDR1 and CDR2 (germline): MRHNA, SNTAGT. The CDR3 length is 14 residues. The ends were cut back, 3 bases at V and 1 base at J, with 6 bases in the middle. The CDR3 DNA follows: TGTGCCAGCAGTGATCTCTGGAACACCGGGGAGCTGTTTTTT. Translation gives CASSDLWNTGELFF.

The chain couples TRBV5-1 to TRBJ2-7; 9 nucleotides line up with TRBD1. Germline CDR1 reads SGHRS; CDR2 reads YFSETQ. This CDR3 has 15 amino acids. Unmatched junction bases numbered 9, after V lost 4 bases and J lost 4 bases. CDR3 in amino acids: CASSSPGQGSYEQYF. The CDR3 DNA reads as TGCGCCAGCAGCAGCCCGGGACAGGGATCATACGAGCAGTACTTC. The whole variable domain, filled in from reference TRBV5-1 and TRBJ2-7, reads KAGVTQTPRYLIKTRGQQVTLSCSPISGHRSVSWYQQTPGQGLQFLFEYFSETQRNKGNFPGRFSGRQFSNSRSEMNVSTLELGDSALYLCASSSPGQGSYEQYFGPGTRLTVT.

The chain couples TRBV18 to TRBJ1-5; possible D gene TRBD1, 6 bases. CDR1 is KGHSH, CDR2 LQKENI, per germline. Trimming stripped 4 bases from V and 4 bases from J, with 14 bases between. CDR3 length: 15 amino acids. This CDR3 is CASSQGVPQNQPQHF. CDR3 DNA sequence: TGTGCCAGCTCACAGGGGGTGCCTCAAAATCAGCCCCAGCATTTT.

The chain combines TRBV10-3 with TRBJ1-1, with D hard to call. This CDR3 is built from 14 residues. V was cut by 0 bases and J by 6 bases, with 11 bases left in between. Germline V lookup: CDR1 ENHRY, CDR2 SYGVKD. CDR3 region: CAISESTWQSEAFF. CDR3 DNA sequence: TGTGCCATCAGTGAGTCGACTTGGCAGTCTGAAGCTTTCTTT.